This paragraph reports one TCR beta chain. The data were obtained in a study of control samples from healthy donors and cancer patients. The table came from immunoSEQ multiplex PCR; TCRdb's copy has only in-frame clones and leaves some out. In the table there are 100,000 to 130,000 clones, about 80% of which are singletons. The CDR3 has 17 amino acids. Germline CDR1 is SGHTA and CDR2 is FQGNSA. V was clipped by 5 bases and J by 2 bases, with 22 bases between them. This receptor was identified in a man younger than 35 in good health. The chain has TRBV7-2 and TRBJ2-7; possibly TRBD1 or TRBD2 for D (6 bases each). Sample: blood. The CDR3: CASSPPTGGTQTYEQYF. CDR3 bases: TGTGCCAGCAGCCCGCCGACAGGAGGGACTCAGACCTACGAGCAGTACTTC. The variable domain in full, completed from reference TRBV7-2 and TRBJ2-7, reads GAGVSQSPSNKVTEKGKDVELRCDPISGHTALYWYRQSLGQGLEFLIYFQGNSAPDKSGLPSDRFSAERTGGSVSTLTIQRTQQEDSAVYLCASSPPTGGTQTYEQYFGPGTRLTVT.